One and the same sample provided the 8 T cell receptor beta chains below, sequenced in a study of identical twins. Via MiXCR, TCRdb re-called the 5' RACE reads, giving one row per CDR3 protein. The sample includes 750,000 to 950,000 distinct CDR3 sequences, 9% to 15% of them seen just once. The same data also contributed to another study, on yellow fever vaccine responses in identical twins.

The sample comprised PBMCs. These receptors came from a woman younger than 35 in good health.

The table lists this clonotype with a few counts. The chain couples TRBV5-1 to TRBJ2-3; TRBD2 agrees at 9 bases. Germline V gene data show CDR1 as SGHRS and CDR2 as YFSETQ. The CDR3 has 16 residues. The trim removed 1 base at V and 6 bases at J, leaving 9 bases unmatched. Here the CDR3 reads CASSLSLAGMGDTQYF. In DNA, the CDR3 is TGCGCCAGCAGCTTGTCCCTAGCGGGAATGGGGGATACGCAGTATTTT.

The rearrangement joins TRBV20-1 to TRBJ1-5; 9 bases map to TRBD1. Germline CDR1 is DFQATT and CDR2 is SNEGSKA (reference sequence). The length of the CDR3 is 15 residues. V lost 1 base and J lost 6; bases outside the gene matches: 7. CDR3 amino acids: CSARVGGTGFQPQHF. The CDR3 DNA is TGCAGTGCTAGAGTCGGAGGGACAGGGTTTCAGCCCCAGCATTTT.

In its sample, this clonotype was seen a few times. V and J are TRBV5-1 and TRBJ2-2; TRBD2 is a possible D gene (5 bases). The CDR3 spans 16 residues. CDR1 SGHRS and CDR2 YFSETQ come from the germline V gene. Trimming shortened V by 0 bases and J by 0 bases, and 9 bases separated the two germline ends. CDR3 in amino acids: CASSLEWGANTGELFF. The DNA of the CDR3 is TGCGCCAGCAGCTTGGAGTGGGGAGCGAACACCGGGGAGCTGTTTTTT.

The CDR3 here is CASSVATLGGPNTGELFF. As DNA, the CDR3 is TGTGCCAGCAGCGTAGCTACTCTGGGCGGGCCAAACACCGGGGAGCTGTTTTTT. This sequence joins TRBV9 and TRBJ2-2, with a weak D call TRBD2 (5 bases). Germline-derived CDR1 and CDR2 are SGDLS and YYNGEE. Trimming stripped 0 bases from V and 2 bases from J, with 17 bases between. This CDR3 region has 18 residues.

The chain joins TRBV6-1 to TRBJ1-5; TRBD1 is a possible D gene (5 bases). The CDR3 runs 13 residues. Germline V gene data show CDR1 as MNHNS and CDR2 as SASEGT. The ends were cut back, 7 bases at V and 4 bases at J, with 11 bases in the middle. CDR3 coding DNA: TGTGCCAGCACCTCTGGGGGGAATCAGCCCCAGCATTTT. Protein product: CASTSGGNQPQHF.

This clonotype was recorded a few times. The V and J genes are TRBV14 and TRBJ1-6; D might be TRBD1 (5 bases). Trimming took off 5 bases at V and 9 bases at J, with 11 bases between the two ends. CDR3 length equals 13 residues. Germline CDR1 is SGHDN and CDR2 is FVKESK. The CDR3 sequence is CASSGHLTSPLHF. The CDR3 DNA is TGTGCCAGCAGCGGACATCTGACTTCACCCCTCCACTTT.

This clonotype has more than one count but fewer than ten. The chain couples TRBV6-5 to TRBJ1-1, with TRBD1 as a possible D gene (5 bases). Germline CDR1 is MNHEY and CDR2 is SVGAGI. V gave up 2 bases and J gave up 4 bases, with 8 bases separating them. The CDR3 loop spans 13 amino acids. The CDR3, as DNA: TGTGCCAGCAGTTACGGAGGGACCACTGAAGCTTTCTTT. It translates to CASSYGGTTEAFF.

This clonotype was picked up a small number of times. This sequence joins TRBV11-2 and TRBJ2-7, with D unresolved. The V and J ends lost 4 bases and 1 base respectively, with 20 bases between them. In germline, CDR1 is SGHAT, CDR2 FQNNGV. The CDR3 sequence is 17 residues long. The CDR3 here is CASSSPSSPTDSYEQYF. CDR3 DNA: TGTGCCAGCAGCTCCCCTTCCTCCCCCACAGATTCCTACGAGCAGTACTTC.